Below, 8 T cell receptor beta chains from the same sample are listed, as sequenced in a study of cytomegalovirus exposure and HLA in healthy donors (dated by TCRdb to about 2017). Library prep was done by the immunoSEQ multiplex PCR assay. A mixture of 60 forward primers for TCR Vbeta segments and 13 reverse primers for TCR Jbeta segments was used in the multiplex PCR. The table comes from immuneACCESS by way of TCRdb, which keeps in-frame sequences with V and J called. Part of the clones is missing from these tables; in studies checked, under half for an unresolved V gene and the rest for unknown reasons. This sample gives a few hundred thousand clones in total; around 79% of them show up just once. The ten largest clones represent under 2% of the sample. Sequencing was performed on PBMCs. These receptors were collected from a man between 18 and 35 years old in good health and CMV-seronegative.

The chain employs TRBV28 and TRBJ2-3; TRBD2 agrees at 7 bases. CDR1 MDHEN and CDR2 SYDVKM come from the germline V gene. J gave up 3 bases and V 2 bases, and 5 bases lay outside the gene matches. This CDR3 comprises 15 residues. The CDR3: CASSLAGDRTDTQYF. CDR3 sequence (DNA): TGTGCCAGCAGTTTAGCGGGGGATCGGACAGATACGCAGTATTTT.

The rearrangement uses TRBV11-3 and TRBJ2-7; 11 nucleotides match TRBD2. After removal of 1 base from V and 2 bases from J, the junction contained 1 base not matched to a gene. The germline CDR1 and CDR2 sequences are SGHNT and YENEEA. This CDR3 is 15 amino acids long. CDR3 sequence (DNA): TGTGCCAGCAGCTTAGGGACTAGCGGGCCCTACGAGCAGTACTTC. This encodes CASSLGTSGPYEQYF.

The chain employs TRBV13 and TRBJ2-3; 8 bases are shared with TRBD2. The trim removed 5 bases at V and 6 bases at J, leaving 7 bases unmatched. Per the germline V gene, CDR1 is PRHDT and CDR2 is FYEKMQ (reference sequence). The CDR3 extends over 14 amino acids. The CDR3 nucleotides read TGTGCCAGCAGCCCGGGACTAGGGGCGGATACGCAGTATTTT. Encoded protein: CASSPGLGADTQYF.

This clone was found a few times. The chain carries TRBV6-1 and TRBJ2-1; possible D gene TRBD1, 5 bases. Germline CDR1 reads MNHNS; CDR2 reads SASEGT. Trimming pared 5 bases from V and 9 bases from J, leaving 8 bases between. The CDR3 sequence is 11 residues long. CDR3 bases: TGTGCCAGCAGTCAGGGTGGTGAGCAGTTCTTC. Translating it yields CASSQGGEQFF.

This sequence joins TRBV2 and TRBJ2-7; 11 nucleotides match TRBD1. This CDR3 is built from 16 residues. V was clipped by 5 bases and J by 3 bases; unmatched bases: 9. Germline-derived CDR1 and CDR2 are SNHLY and FYNNEI. CDR3 DNA: TGTGCCAGCAGTCCGTCGGGACAGGGGGTCTTCTACGAGCAGTACTTC. This gives the protein CASSPSGQGVFYEQYF.

This chain connects TRBV6-1 to TRBJ1-1; D is perhaps TRBD1 (5 bases). V was cut by 6 bases and J by 5 bases, with 16 bases left in between. The CDR3 extends over 14 amino acids. From germline, CDR1 is MNHNS and CDR2 SASEGT. The CDR3 DNA reads as TGTGCCAGCAGCCTCGAAGGACGGGGGACTGAAGCTTTCTTT. Translating it yields CASSLEGRGTEAFF.

The V and J genes are TRBV18 and TRBJ2-7; TRBD2 aligns across 10 bases. Germline V gene sequence: CDR1 KGHSH, CDR2 LQKENI. This CDR3 region has 16 residues. The V gene end was trimmed by 1 base and the J gene end by 0 bases; junction bases not matched to a gene: 3. The CDR3 nucleotides are TGTGCCAGCTCACCACTAGCGGGAGGCCGCTCCTACGAGCAGTACTTC. As protein: CASSPLAGGRSYEQYF.

The chain employs TRBV28 and TRBJ2-2; 10 bases align to TRBD1. The CDR3 loop spans 16 amino acids. V shed 0 bases and J 4 bases; nucleotides not matched to a gene: 2. Germline loops: CDR1 MDHEN, CDR2 SYDVKM. The CDR3 DNA is TGTGCCAGCAGTTTATGGGGACAGGGGCTCACCGGGGAGCTGTTTTTT. This translates into CASSLWGQGLTGELFF.